Sequencing of this TCR beta chain was carried out in a study of blood T cell repertoires in COVID-19. After removal of 3 bases from V and 2 bases from J, the junction contained 9 bases not matched to a gene. Per the germline V gene, CDR1 is MGHRA and CDR2 is YSYEKL. The CDR3 sequence is 17 residues long. Study members were between roughly 18 and 90 years old and lived in 24 US regions. TCRdb's copy holds only in-frame clones and misses some; the assay was immunoSEQ multiplex PCR. Of about 380,000 clones listed, around 87% are singletons. The sequencing input was PBMCs or T cells enriched from blood (not recorded which). The sequence derives from a young man who had recovered from COVID-19. This sequence joins TRBV4-1 and TRBJ2-3, with TRBD2 matching over 9 bases. CDR3 amino acids: CASSHSHQRGVTDTQYF. CDR3 in DNA: TGCGCCAGCAGCCATTCTCACCAGCGGGGGGTCACAGATACGCAGTATTTT.